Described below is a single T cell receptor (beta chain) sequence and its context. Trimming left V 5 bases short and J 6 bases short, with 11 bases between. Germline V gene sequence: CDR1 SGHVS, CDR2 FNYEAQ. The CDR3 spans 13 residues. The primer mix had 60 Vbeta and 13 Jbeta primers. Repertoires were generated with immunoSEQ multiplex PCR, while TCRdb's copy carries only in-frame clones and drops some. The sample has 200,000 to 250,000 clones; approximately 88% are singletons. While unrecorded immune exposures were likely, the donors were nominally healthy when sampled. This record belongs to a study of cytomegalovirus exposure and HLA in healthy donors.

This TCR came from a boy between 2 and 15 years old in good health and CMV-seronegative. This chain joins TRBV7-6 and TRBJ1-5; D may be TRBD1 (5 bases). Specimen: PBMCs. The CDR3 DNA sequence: TGTGCCAGCAGCCTCAGGGTATCTCAGCCCCAGCATTTT. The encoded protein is CASSLRVSQPQHF.